This TCR beta chain was found in a study of cytotoxic CD8 clonotypes in ibrutinib-treated CLL. Study summary: When averaged across all of the samples, the counts came to 200,000 to 300,000 productive templates and 90,000 to 95,000 productive rearrangements.

Details on this clone: Its antigen is unknown.

Whole-study findings and limits: The clonality rise at ibrutinib response reflected private clonotype expansion. Clonality rose at ibrutinib response, held steady in sustained remission, and fell toward baseline at progression.

The sequencing depth, 1 in 200,000 to 1 in 1 million T cells, was the target. Repertoires were generated with immunoSEQ multiplex PCR, while TCRdb's copy carries only in-frame clones and drops some. This sample has fewer than 400,000 clones, with about 61% found just once. V lost 3 bases and J 1 base, leaving 15 bases between the germline ends. Germline V CDR1 and CDR2: MDHEN, SYDVKM. The CDR3 runs 16 residues. The chain combines TRBV28 with TRBJ1-2, with D uncertain. The source was PBMCs, collected after 36 months of ibrutinib treatment. The TCR sequence derives from a human donor with chronic lymphocytic leukemia. The CDR3 protein is CASSFGFLNRNYGYTF. The DNA for the CDR3 is TGTGCCAGCAGTTTCGGGTTCCTAAACCGTAACTATGGCTACACCTTC.